One and the same sample provided the 2 T cell receptor beta chains below, sequenced in a study of identical twins' blood T cells. Each CDR3 protein gets one entry after TCRdb re-called the 5' RACE reads with MiXCR. The table records 350,000 to 400,000 distinct CDR3 sequences, roughly 28% of them present only once. Sequencing was done on a sample of PBMCs. The receptors here all came from a woman between 18 and 50 years old in good health.

This clonotype was found many times. CDR3 residues: CASSQAGTGSEAFF. The CDR3 nucleotides read TGCGCCAGCAGCCAAGCCGGGACAGGGTCTGAAGCTTTCTTT. The chain has TRBV4-3 and TRBJ1-1, with 9 bases lining up with TRBD1. This CDR3 contains 14 residues. Losses at the gene ends were 1 base for V and 6 bases for J; bases not matched to a gene: 3. CDR1 is LGHNA, CDR2 YSLEER, per germline.

This sequence joins TRBV20-1 and TRBJ2-1; tentative D call: TRBD2 (6 bases). CDR1 DFQATT and CDR2 SNEGSKA come from the germline V gene (reference sequence). This CDR3 is built from 13 residues. The germline V and J ends were trimmed by 5 bases and 6 bases, with 14 bases remaining between them. CDR3 in DNA: TGCAGTGCTGCCCTGGCGGGAACCAATGAGCAGTTCTTC. This gives the protein CSAALAGTNEQFF.